This section outlines one T cell receptor beta chain sequence together with its context. Germline-derived CDR1 and CDR2 are MNHEY and SMNVEV (reference sequence). Trimming left V 8 bases short and J 7 bases short, with 8 bases between. The CDR3 consists of 11 residues. Profiled with immunoSEQ multiplex PCR; TCRdb holds only in-frame clones, not every one. Among 15,000 or so clones listed, roughly 79% were seen once. This sample stems from a study of OX40 agonist ivuxolimab in advanced cancers. The rearrangement uses TRBV27 and TRBJ2-2; D gene unclear. The TCR sequence derives from an adult with an advanced solid tumor such as melanoma, head and neck, liver or kidney cancer. This material consisted of CD4+ or CD8+ T cells sorted from blood, taken in a trial of the OX40 agonist ivuxolimab. Here the CDR3 DNA reads TGTGCCAGCTCCGTCGGCGGGGAGCTGTTTTTT. The encoded protein is CASSVGGELFF.